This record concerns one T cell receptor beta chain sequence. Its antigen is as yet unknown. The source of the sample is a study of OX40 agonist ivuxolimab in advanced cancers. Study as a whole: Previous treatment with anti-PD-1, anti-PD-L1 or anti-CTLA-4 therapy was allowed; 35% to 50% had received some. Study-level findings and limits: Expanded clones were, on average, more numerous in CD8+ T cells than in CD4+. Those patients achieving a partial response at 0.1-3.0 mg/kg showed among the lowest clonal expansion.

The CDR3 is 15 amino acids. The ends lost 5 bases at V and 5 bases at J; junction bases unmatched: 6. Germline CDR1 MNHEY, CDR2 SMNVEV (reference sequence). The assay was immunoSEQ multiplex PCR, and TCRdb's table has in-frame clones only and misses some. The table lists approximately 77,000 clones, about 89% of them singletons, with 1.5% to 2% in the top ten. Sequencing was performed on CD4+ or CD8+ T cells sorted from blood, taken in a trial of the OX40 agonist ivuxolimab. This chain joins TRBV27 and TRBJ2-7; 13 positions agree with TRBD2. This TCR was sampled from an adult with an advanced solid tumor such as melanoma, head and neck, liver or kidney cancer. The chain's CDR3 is CASSLQGLAGNEQYF. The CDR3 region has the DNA TGTGCCAGCAGTCTACAGGGACTAGCGGGAAACGAGCAGTACTTC.